The 10 T cell receptor beta chains below were found in one sample sequenced in a study of T cells expressing NK-cell markers. One entry per CDR3 protein, without DNA, is what TCRdb gives after re-calling the 5' RACE reads. This sample contains about 400,000 distinct CDR3 sequences. The sample was blood T cells: a sorted CD56 or NKG2C T cell subset, CD4+ or CD8+ T cells, or bulk PBMC T cells (not recorded which). Receptors originate from a woman in her forties or fifties in good health.

This chain joins TRBV10-3 and TRBJ2-1; TCRdb names TRBD2, which stays unverified in the absence of DNA. Germline V gene lookup returns CDR1 ENHRY and CDR2 SYGVKD. This CDR3 region has 17 residues. This chain's CDR3 is CAISESLAGGSYNEQFF.

This clonotype is called medium-sized (0.01 to 0.1%) based on its frequency. The chain combines TRBV7-7 with TRBJ2-5. This CDR3 is built from 13 residues. Looked up from germline, CDR1 is SSHAT and CDR2 is FNYEAQ (reference sequence). The CDR3 region is CASSLALQETQYF.

The chain recombines TRBV4-1 with TRBJ1-4. The CDR3 runs to 15 residues. Per germline, CDR1 MGHRA and CDR2 YSYEKL. CDR3 sequence: CASSQVGVVNEKLFF.

V and J are TRBV4-2 and TRBJ2-1; TCRdb returns TRBD2, unconfirmable since there is no DNA. The CDR3 sequence is 17 residues long. Germline CDR1 and CDR2: LGHNA and YNFKEQ. Here the CDR3 reads CASSQVGTSGNYNEQFF.

V is TRBV2 and J is TRBJ1-2; no DNA is available, so the TRBD1 call from TCRdb remains unchecked. Germline CDR1 is SNHLY and CDR2 is FYNNEI. The CDR3 is made up of 14 amino acids. CDR3 sequence: CASIRDVSNYGYTF.

The V call is TRBV7-2, the J call TRBJ1-2. There are 11 residues in the CDR3. Germline V CDR1 and CDR2: SGHTA, FQGNSA. CDR3 residues: CASSFAYGYTF.

V is TRBV29-1 and J is TRBJ2-5; TCRdb gives TRBD2 as the D gene, but with no DNA this cannot be confirmed. Germline loops: CDR1 SQVTM, CDR2 ANQGSEA. This CDR3 comprises 13 residues. CDR3 amino acids: CSVRSEREKTQYF.

The chain links TRBV24-1 to TRBJ2-3; lacking DNA, the TRBD1 call made by TCRdb goes unchecked. CDR3 size: 16 residues. Germline V gives CDR1 KGHDR, CDR2 SFDVKD. This chain's CDR3 is CATSDTTGTGYDTQYF.

This chain connects TRBV9 to TRBJ2-2; TCRdb outputs TRBD1, but without DNA this stays unchecked. CDR1 is SGDLS and CDR2 is YYNGEE in the germline V gene. The CDR3 totals 16 residues. The CDR3 spells CASSVAGGSNTGELFF. Combining the CDR3 with reference TRBV9 and TRBJ2-2 gives the whole variable domain DSGVTQTPKHLITATGQRVTLRCSPRSGDLSVYWYQQSLDQGLQFLIQYYNGEERAKGNILERFSAQQFPDLHSELNLSSLELGDSALYFCASSVAGGSNTGELFFGEGSRLTVL.

The chain carries TRBV7-9 and TRBJ2-1; with no DNA, the TCRdb D assignment of TRBD1 cannot be verified. The CDR3 consists of 16 residues. Looked up from germline, CDR1 is SEHNR and CDR2 is FQNEAQ (reference sequence). CDR3 in amino acids: CASSLSGQGKRNEQFF.